These 27 T cell receptor beta chains were all obtained from the same sample, sequenced in a study of blood T cell repertoires in COVID-19. The protocol was immunoSEQ multiplex PCR, while the TCRdb copy is restricted to in-frame clones and leaves out a portion. The repertoire holds over 200,000 clones, with around 86% as singletons. Sequences were obtained from peripheral blood. Every receptor here comes from a man at least 80 years old with acute or convalescent COVID-19.

This chain uses TRBV30 with TRBJ2-7; tentatively, D is TRBD1 (5 bases). From germline, CDR1 is GTSNPN and CDR2 SVGIG (reference sequence). V was cut by 0 bases and J by 6 bases, with 9 bases left in between. The CDR3 is made up of 12 amino acids. DNA for the CDR3: TGTGCCTGGAGTGTACGCAGGGCCGAGCAGTACTTC. The encoded protein is CAWSVRRAEQYF.

This chain connects TRBV28 to TRBJ2-7; 7 bases match TRBD2. CDR3 length: 13 amino acids. The V gene's germline CDR1 is MDHEN and CDR2 SYDVKM. With V trimmed by 1 base and J by 6 bases, 3 bases remained unmatched. The CDR3 loop reads CASSLLAGTEQYF. The CDR3 DNA is TGTGCCAGCAGTTTATTAGCGGGTACCGAGCAGTACTTC.

The rearrangement links TRBV19 to TRBJ1-5; 9 nucleotides match TRBD1. The V segment lost 5 bases and the J segment 3 bases; nucleotides outside the gene matches: 5. The CDR3 loop spans 15 amino acids. The germline V gene has CDR1 LNHDA and CDR2 SQIVND (reference sequence). The CDR3 nucleotides are TGTGCCAGTAGTCAGGACAGGGGCCTCAATCAGCCCCAGCATTTT. This encodes CASSQDRGLNQPQHF.

This chain uses TRBV2 with TRBJ2-1, with TRBD1 as a possible D gene (5 bases). The V gene's germline CDR1 is SNHLY and CDR2 FYNNEI. The CDR3 extends over 14 amino acids. Trimming took 5 bases from V and 2 from J, leaving 10 bases between them. The DNA for the CDR3 is TGTGCCAGCAGTCGGTCAGGGACCTACAATGAGCAGTTCTTC. It is translated as CASSRSGTYNEQFF.

This chain links TRBV28 with TRBJ1-1; no clear D gene. V was clipped by 7 bases and J by 4 bases, with 19 bases between them. In germline, CDR1 is MDHEN, CDR2 SYDVKM. This CDR3 comprises 15 residues. The CDR3: CASISRPGIGTEAFF. In nucleotides, the CDR3 is TGTGCCAGCATTAGTCGACCCGGGATCGGCACTGAAGCTTTCTTT.

This clone was counted a few times. The chain couples TRBV4-3 to TRBJ1-5; 8 bases line up with TRBD1. Losses at the gene ends were 3 bases for V and 6 bases for J; bases not matched to a gene: 10. From germline, CDR1 is LGHNA and CDR2 YSLEER. This CDR3 contains 16 residues. Here the CDR3 DNA reads TGCGCCAGCAGCCAGTCCAGGACAGGGACTGGTCAGCCCCAGCATTTT. Its translation is CASSQSRTGTGQPQHF.

The chain joins TRBV4-1 to TRBJ2-7, with D perhaps TRBD1 (5 bases). The CDR3 is made up of 15 amino acids. Germline V gives CDR1 MGHRA, CDR2 YSYEKL. Trimming removed 5 bases from V and 1 base from J, with 15 bases in between. This chain's CDR3 is CASSEGRDSSYEQYF. CDR3 DNA: TGCGCCAGCAGCGAAGGTCGAGACAGTTCCTACGAGCAGTACTTC.

The chain combines TRBV18 with TRBJ2-7, with TRBD2 matching over 14 bases. V shed 0 bases and J 4 bases; nucleotides not matched to a gene: 2. This CDR3 contains 16 residues. Per germline, CDR1 KGHSH and CDR2 LQKENI. The DNA for the CDR3 is TGTGCCAGCTCACCACCGTGGACTAGCGGGAGGTACGAGCAGTACTTC. Its translation is CASSPPWTSGRYEQYF.

The CDR3 nucleotides are TGTGCCAGCTCATCCATCAGGGCGATCGAGCAGTACGTC. The encoded protein is CASSSIRAIEQYV. V and J are TRBV18 and TRBJ2-7; D might be TRBD1 (5 bases). V was clipped by 5 bases and J by 6 bases, with 14 bases between them. The germline gives CDR1 KGHSH, CDR2 LQKENI. This CDR3 is built from 13 residues.

The chain employs TRBV6-2 or TRBV6-3 and TRBJ1-2; no clear D gene. CDR3 length: 12 residues. Between the trimmed V and J ends, which lost 1 base and 8 bases, there was a span of 8 bases. Germline lookup yields CDR1 MNHEY and CDR2 SVGEGT. CDR3: CASSYYRRGYTF. Here the CDR3 DNA reads TGTGCCAGCAGTTACTACAGACGCGGCTACACCTTC.

The chain has TRBV11-2 and TRBJ2-2; 12 bases match TRBD2. Germline V lookup: CDR1 SGHAT, CDR2 FQNNGV. The CDR3 is 17 residues long. Losses at the gene ends were 1 base for V and 0 bases for J; bases not matched to a gene: 0. The chain's CDR3 is CASSLGTSGANTGELFF. The CDR3 DNA sequence: TGTGCCAGCAGCTTAGGGACTAGCGGGGCGAACACCGGGGAGCTGTTTTTT. Full variable domain (missing parts from reference TRBV11-2 and TRBJ2-2): EAGVAQSPRYKIIEKRQSVAFWCNPISGHATLYWYQQILGQGPKLLIQFQNNGVVDDSQLPKDRFSAERLKGVDSTLKIQPAKLEDSAVYLCASSLGTSGANTGELFFGEGSRLTVL.

The chain links TRBV7-2 to TRBJ2-5; TRBD2 aligns across 9 bases. Germline lookup yields CDR1 SGHTA and CDR2 FQGNSA. This CDR3 spans 17 amino acids. The V and J ends lost 4 bases and 5 bases, in that order; junction bases with no gene match: 14. The CDR3 loop reads CASSWQEGLAGRETQYF. As DNA, the CDR3 is TGTGCCAGCAGCTGGCAAGAAGGGCTAGCGGGACGGGAGACCCAGTACTTC.

The rearrangement links TRBV9 to TRBJ2-5; maybe TRBD2 (7 bases). The CDR3 covers 15 residues. Trimming removed 4 bases from V and 4 bases from J, with 17 bases in between. In germline, CDR1 is SGDLS, CDR2 YYNGEE. CDR3 coding DNA: TGTGCCAGCAGCCGAGACACAGGGAGGGTAGAGACCCAGTACTTC. Protein product: CASSRDTGRVETQYF.

The chain carries TRBV6-1 and TRBJ2-1, with 8 bases aligning to TRBD2. The CDR3 spans 17 residues. The ends lost 2 bases at V and 3 bases at J; junction bases unmatched: 9. CDR1 is MNHNS and CDR2 is SASEGT in the germline V gene. The CDR3 sequence: CASSESLLAGNYNEQFF. The CDR3 region has the DNA TGTGCCAGCAGTGAAAGTCTGTTAGCGGGAAACTACAATGAGCAGTTCTTC.

The chain employs TRBV5-1 and TRBJ1-1; 9 bases align to TRBD1. V gave up 0 bases and J gave up 5 bases; unmatched junction bases: 5. Germline V CDR1 and CDR2: SGHRS, YFSETQ. The CDR3 has 15 amino acids. The CDR3 loop reads CASSLGTGGRTEAFF. The CDR3 region has the DNA TGCGCCAGCAGCTTGGGAACAGGGGGCAGGACTGAAGCTTTCTTT.

The chain uses TRBV7-9 and TRBJ2-1, with TRBD2 matching 7 bases. Unmatched junction bases numbered 14, after V lost 5 bases and J lost 4 bases. The CDR3 has 17 amino acids. Looked up from germline, CDR1 is SEHNR and CDR2 is FQNEAQ (reference sequence). In DNA form, the CDR3 reads TGTGCCAGCAGCCCTAGTGGTTCGGGAGGTGCTTACAATGAGCAGTTCTTC. This sequence encodes CASSPSGSGGAYNEQFF.

The CDR3 sequence: CSGDYNEQFF. CDR3 sequence (DNA): TGCAGCGGAGACTACAATGAGCAGTTCTTC. The rearrangement joins TRBV29-1 to TRBJ2-1; D not certain. Trimming removed 7 bases at V and 3 bases at J, with 4 bases between. The CDR3 runs 10 residues. CDR1 is SQVTM, CDR2 ANQGSEA, per germline.

This clone showed up just a few times. V gene TRBV7-2 combines with J gene TRBJ2-7, with D possibly matching TRBD2 (6 bases). Germline values: CDR1 SGHTA, CDR2 FQGNSA. The CDR3 has 14 residues. Trimming left V 1 base short and J 2 bases short, with 9 bases between. This chain's CDR3 is CASSLGLAPYEQYV. In nucleotides, the CDR3 is TGTGCCAGCAGCTTAGGGCTAGCGCCCTACGAGCAGTACGTC.

DNA of the CDR3: TGTGCCAGCAGGGAGGACAGGGAAAACACCGGGGAGCTGTTTTTT. It specifies CASREDRENTGELFF. V gene TRBV11-3 combines with J gene TRBJ2-2, with 8 bases matching TRBD1. The CDR3 loop spans 15 amino acids. Losses at the gene ends were 6 bases for V and 2 bases for J; bases not matched to a gene: 5. Germline V gives CDR1 SGHNT, CDR2 YENEEA.

The CDR3 DNA sequence: TGTGCCAGCTCACCACCGGAGGGTTACGAGCAGTACTTC. This sequence encodes CASSPPEGYEQYF. The chain couples TRBV18 to TRBJ2-7; TRBD2 is a possible D gene (6 bases). The germline V gene encodes CDR1 KGHSH and CDR2 LQKENI. This CDR3 contains 13 residues. V lost 0 bases and J lost 4, with 7 bases in between.

V and J are TRBV4-1 and TRBJ2-5; TRBD1 might be the D (7 bases). CDR3 length: 15 residues. V was pared by 0 bases and J by 5 bases, with 13 bases between. Germline V gene data show CDR1 as MGHRA and CDR2 as YSYEKL. CDR3 sequence reads: CASSQEEGAGETQYF. The CDR3, as DNA: TGCGCCAGCAGCCAAGAGGAGGGGGCCGGGGAGACCCAGTACTTC.

The chain is built from TRBV5-1 and TRBJ2-7, with D perhaps TRBD2 (5 bases). The CDR3 covers 13 residues. V was pared by 0 bases and J by 6 bases, with 10 bases between. Germline V CDR1 and CDR2: SGHRS, YFSETQ. CDR3 amino acids: CASSLDLAGEQYV. The CDR3 DNA is TGCGCCAGCAGCTTGGACCTAGCAGGCGAGCAGTACGTC.

This clone appeared a single time. The chain couples TRBV24-1 to TRBJ2-2; D perhaps matches TRBD1 (6 bases). Germline CDR1 and CDR2: KGHDR and SFDVKD. The CDR3 runs 20 residues. Trimming stripped 0 bases from V and 1 base from J, with 20 bases between. CDR3: CATSDLRGSTGSGNTGELFF. The CDR3 nucleotides are TGTGCCACCAGTGATTTGCGGGGTTCGACAGGCAGTGGGAACACCGGGGAGCTGTTTTTT.

The CDR3 reads CASSSVTGTQYF. The CDR3 DNA follows: TGTGCCAGCAGTTCCGTAACAGGGACGCAGTATTTT. V gene TRBV6-2 or TRBV6-3 combines with J gene TRBJ2-3, with TRBD1 as a possible D gene (6 bases). Germline V gene data show CDR1 as MNHEY and CDR2 as SVGEGT. V gave up 4 bases and J gave up 9 bases, with 11 bases separating them. This CDR3 region has 12 residues.

A single count supports this clone. The rearrangement uses TRBV6-2 or TRBV6-3 and TRBJ2-2; 12 bases line up with TRBD2. With V trimmed by 6 bases and J by 6 bases, 26 bases remained unmatched. The CDR3 is 22 residues long. CDR1 is MNHEY and CDR2 is SVGEGT in the germline V gene. The CDR3 DNA sequence: TGTGCCAGCAGCCTTACTCGTGTTAAAGTTGGTGCTAGCGGGAGGGCCCCCGGGGAGCTGTTTTTT. Amino acids: CASSLTRVKVGASGRAPGELFF.

The count of this clone is one. The chain has TRBV11-3 and TRBJ2-2, with D tentatively TRBD2 (7 bases). Trimming took 5 bases from V and 10 from J, leaving 14 bases between them. The CDR3 runs 13 residues. Germline loops: CDR1 SGHNT, CDR2 YENEEA. CDR3 loop: CASSRGGLSELFF. CDR3 sequence (DNA): TGTGCCAGCAGCAGGGGGGGGTTATCGGAGCTGTTTTTT.

The chain joins TRBV3-1 (or the pseudogene TRBV3-2) to TRBJ1-5; D not resolved. The germline gives CDR1 LGHDT, CDR2 YNNKEL (reference sequence). The V end was cut by 4 bases, the J end by 2 bases, with 6 bases between. The CDR3 extends over 13 amino acids. As DNA, the CDR3 is TGTGCCAGCAGCCGCCAGGGCAATCAGCCCCAGCATTTT. Encoded protein: CASSRQGNQPQHF.